The present TCR beta chain was sequenced within a study of PD-1 blockade in mismatch repair-deficient tumors. In the study overall: Patients had over 10 mismatch repair-deficient cancer types, all previously treated and progressing.

Study-level points and caveats: Tumor-resident clones, often absent from pretreatment blood, expanded after pembrolizumab and then contracted.

The CDR3 extends over 14 amino acids. V was cut by 7 bases and J by 5 bases, with 15 bases left in between. Germline CDR1 and CDR2: SNHLY and FYNNEI. With regard to this clone: The antigen is not known.

Every patient had mismatch repair deficiency by PCR or immunohistochemistry. TCR sequencing covered a few patients who responded to pembrolizumab. The method was immunoSEQ multiplex PCR; TCRdb's version includes in-frame clones alone and lacks a portion of them. The sample records tens of thousands of clones, 81% being singletons. The genes are TRBV2 and TRBJ1-5; possible D gene TRBD1, 6 bases. The origin of this receptor is an adult with mismatch repair-deficient cancer. The sample was peripheral blood, taken less than 21 weeks after starting pembrolizumab. The CDR3: CASNLHRVDQPQHF. The CDR3 DNA follows: TGTGCCAGCAATTTACACAGGGTGGATCAGCCCCAGCATTTT.